This TCR beta chain comes out of a study of identical twins (dated by TCRdb to about 2016). The study in broad terms: To test whether fetal clonotypes persist, the study used deep sequencing on TCR alpha and beta repertoires from monozygotic twins, unrelated adults of various ages, and cord blood. Replicate twin experiments were performed at different times using different library preparation protocols to rule out contamination. Overall results and qualifications from the work: The excess sharing between twins in beta out-of-frame sequences was weaker because fewer shared sequences reduced the signal-to-noise ratio. Because the same donors could not be followed over many years, the conclusions relied on cross-sectional statistical analysis. Compared with coincidental sharing between unrelated individuals, an excess of low generation-probability sequences was observed among out-of-frame TCR alpha sequences shared between twins. Abundant cord blood beta clonotypes carried fewer insertions; young adult naive repertoires showed a weaker similar trend, while memory repertoires showed none. Zero-insertion analyses could be partly confounded by invariant T cells such as MAIT and iNKT, though diverse VJ usage argued against such confounding for most clonotypes. In monozygotic twins, out-of-frame TCR alpha sharing was systematically underestimated by recombination models, although the models agreed with sharing between unrelated individuals.

All donors were healthy Caucasians. Using Miltenyi CD45RO+ enrichment and human naive T-cell isolation kits, memory (CD45RO+) and naive T cells were isolated from PBMC. Libraries were prepared through 5' RACE. Data came from an Illumina HiSeq 2000. Template switching added a universal primer binding site, and the final cDNA carried a unique molecular identifier that allowed TCR cDNA molecules to be counted accurately. Specific primers in the conserved constant-segment region were used to synthesize first-strand cDNA for TCR alpha and beta chains. Each cDNA library was double barcoded, with a SMART-Mk sample barcode plus Illumina barcodes, to control for contamination. Two successive PCR steps introduced TruSeq adapter sequences along with Illumina sample barcodes. TCR alpha and beta cDNA libraries were sequenced on the Illumina HiSeq platform with custom primers. As for the original processing: Raw reads were processed with MiGEC to extract unique molecular identifiers, and MiXCR was used to determine CDR3 positions. Recombination models were inferred per individual with the repgenHMM and IGoR tools using an EM algorithm. Shared clonotype analysis was performed with the tcR package in R, normalizing sharing by the product of cloneset sizes. To study raw recombination free of thymic and clonal selection effects, out-of-frame nonproductive sequences were analyzed. TCRdb reprocessed the public reads (quality trimming at Q25 with fastp, clone calling with MiXCR) and kept in-frame beta chains. Entries that share a CDR3 protein sequence are merged under the most common genes and DNA. TCRdb assigned the V and J calls; the authors' analysis was not used. For this sample the table gives about 250,000 distinct CDR3 sequences, of which 11% to 15% were detected only once. Around 8.9% of the sample is in the top ten clones.

This clonotype was seen ten or more times. It lacks a known antigen. The record has no base qualities; no much larger clone is one base away. The CDR3 spans 15 residues, from the cysteine through the phenylalanine. CDR3 DNA only is kept here, 45 bases in frame from base 1. CDR1 and CDR2 are read off the germline V gene as SGHTA and FQGNSA. Relative to germline, V is missing 8 bases and J is missing 7 bases, with 9 bases of the junction outside any gene match. The clonotype originates from a woman in her late teens or twenties in good health. The sample comprised memory (CD45RO+) T cells sorted from blood. The cell subset or site label of this sample denotes: CD45RO+ enriched T cells. The chain is assembled from TRBV7-2 and TRBJ1-6, and TRBD1 aligns with 9 junction nucleotides. The CDR3 is CASGEQGAGNSPLHF. The DNA is as follows: TGTGCCAGCGGGGAACAGGGGGCGGGAAATTCACCCCTCCACTTT.